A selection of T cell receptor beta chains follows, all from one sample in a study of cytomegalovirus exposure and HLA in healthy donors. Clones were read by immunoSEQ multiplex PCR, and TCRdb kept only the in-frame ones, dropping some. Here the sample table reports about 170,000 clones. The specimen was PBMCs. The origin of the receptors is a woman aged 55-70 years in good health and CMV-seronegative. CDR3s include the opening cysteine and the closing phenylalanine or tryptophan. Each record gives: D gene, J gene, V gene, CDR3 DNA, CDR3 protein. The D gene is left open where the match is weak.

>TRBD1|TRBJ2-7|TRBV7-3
TGTGCCAGCAGCGCCCGACAGGGCTACGAGCAGTACTTC
CASSARQGYEQYF
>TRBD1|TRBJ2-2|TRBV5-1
TGCGCCAGCAGCTTTACAGGGGACACCGGGGAGCTGTTTTTT
CASSFTGDTGELFF
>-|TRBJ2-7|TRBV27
TGTGCCAGCAGTTTTGGAAGGGGGAGCGCACTCTACGAGCAGTACTTC
CASSFGRGSALYEQYF
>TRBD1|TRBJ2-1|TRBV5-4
TGTGCCAGCAGACCAGGGGGCCACTCCTACAATGAGCAGTTCTTC
CASRPGGHSYNEQFF
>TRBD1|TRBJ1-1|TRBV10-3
TGTGCCATCAGGAGGACAGGGGTACCTAACACTGAAGCTTTCTTT
CAIRRTGVPNTEAFF
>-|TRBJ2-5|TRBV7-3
TGTGCCAGCAGCTTATCAGGGGCCCAAGGGACCCAGTACTTC
CASSLSGAQGTQYF
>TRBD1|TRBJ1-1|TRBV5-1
TGCGCCAGCAGTGTGACCGGGACAGGGGTAGGTAGAGCTTTCTTT
CASSVTGTGVGRAFF
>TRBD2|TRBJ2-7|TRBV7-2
TGTGCCAGCAGCTTAGCCTCTAGCGGGGGGGCGTCCGAGCAGTACTTC
CASSLASSGGASEQYF
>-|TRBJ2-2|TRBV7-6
TGTGCCAGCAGCCCGCGTGTACTTTTAAACACCGGGGAGCTGTTTTTT
CASSPRVLLNTGELFF
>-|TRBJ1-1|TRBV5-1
TGCGCCAGCAGCCGGGACACTACAGAGACTTCGGCTTTCTTT
CASSRDTTETSAFF
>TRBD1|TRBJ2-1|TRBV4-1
TGCGCCAGCAGCCAAGAGGGGACAGGGGGGGATGAGCAGTTCTTC
CASSQEGTGGDEQFF
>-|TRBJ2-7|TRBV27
TGTGCCAGCAGTTTCCAGGGAAGAGGATACGAGCAGTACTTC
CASSFQGRGYEQYF
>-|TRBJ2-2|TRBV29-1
TGCAGCGTTCCGGTAAGACGAAAACCCGGGTCTGAGCTGTTTTTT
CSVPVRRKPGSELFF
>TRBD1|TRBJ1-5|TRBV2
TGTGCCAGCAAGGGTCAGGGGGCTCAGCCCCAGCATTTT
CASKGQGAQPQHF
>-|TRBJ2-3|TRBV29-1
TGCAGCGTTGGTCGGGGTGATACGCAGTATTTT
CSVGRGDTQYF
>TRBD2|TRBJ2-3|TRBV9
TGTGCCAGCAGCGCGAAGCTAGCGGGGGCAACCACAGATACGCAGTATTTT
CASSAKLAGATTDTQYF
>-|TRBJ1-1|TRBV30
TGTGCCTGGAGTGTACTTGGCGGGCAGAAGGGTGAAGCTTTCTTT
CAWSVLGGQKGEAFF
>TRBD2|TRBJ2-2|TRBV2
TGTGCCAACCCGCAGTCTGCGGGGGGGCCTGGGGAGCTGTTTTTT
CANPQSAGGPGELFF
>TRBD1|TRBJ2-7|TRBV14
TGTGCCAGCAGCCTACAGGGGGAAGACTACGAGCAGTACTTC
CASSLQGEDYEQYF
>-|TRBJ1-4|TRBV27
TGTGCCAGCAGTTTATTGGGGGGGGATCGAAATGAAAAACTGTTTTTT
CASSLLGGDRNEKLFF
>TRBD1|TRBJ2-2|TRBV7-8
TGTGCCAGCAGCCTCCGGGACAGGATTACCGGGGGGCTGTTTTTT
CASSLRDRITGGLFF
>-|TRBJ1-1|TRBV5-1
TGCGCCAGCAGCTTCGCGGCAGAAACTGAAGCTTTCTTT
CASSFAAETEAFF
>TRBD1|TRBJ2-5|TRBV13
TGTGCCAGCAGCTTATCAGGGGGCGGGACCCAGTACTTC
CASSLSGGGTQYF
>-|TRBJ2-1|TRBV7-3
TGTGCCAGCAGCGCCGGGGGACCTCCCTACAATGAGCAGTTCTTC
CASSAGGPPYNEQFF
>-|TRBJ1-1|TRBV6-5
TGTGCCAGCAGTTATGCGTCTGAAGCTTTCTTT
CASSYASEAFF
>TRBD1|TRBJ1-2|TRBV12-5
TGTGCTAGTGCCCCGGACAGGGGGCGAACTAGGGGGGGTGGCTACACCTTC
CASAPDRGRTRGGGYTF
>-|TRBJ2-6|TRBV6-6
TGTGCCAGCAAATCGACAGGAGCTACTGGGGCCAACGTCCTGACTTTC
CASKSTGATGANVLTF
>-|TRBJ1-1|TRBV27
TGTGCCAGCGGGGGGGGGATCGGCATGAACACTGAAGCTTTCTTT
CASGGGIGMNTEAFF
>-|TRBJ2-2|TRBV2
TGTGCCAGCAGTCGCCAGTTGAACACCGGGGAGCTGTTTTTT
CASSRQLNTGELFF
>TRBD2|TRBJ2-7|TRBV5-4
TGTGCCACTCAAGCAGCGGGAGGCCTCTCATACGAGCAGTACTTC
CATQAAGGLSYEQYF
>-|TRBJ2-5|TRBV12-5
TGTGCTAGTGGTTTTAGTGAGACCCAGTACTTC
CASGFSETQYF
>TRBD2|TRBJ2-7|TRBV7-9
TGTGCCAGCAGCTCCACTAGCGGGGGGATCTACGAGCAGTACTTC
CASSSTSGGIYEQYF
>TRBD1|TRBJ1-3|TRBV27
TGTGCCAGCCGCCCGACAGGGGTCCTCTCTGGAAACACCATATATTTT
CASRPTGVLSGNTIYF
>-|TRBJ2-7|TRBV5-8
TGTGCCAGCAGCTTCATGAATGGGGGGACAGACTACGAGCAGTACTTC
CASSFMNGGTDYEQYF
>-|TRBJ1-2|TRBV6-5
TGTGCCAGCAGAGCCCTCGACAGTTCTTATGGCTACACCTTC
CASRALDSSYGYTF
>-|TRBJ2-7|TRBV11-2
TGTGCCAGCCGCCCAACCCGCGGATCCTACGAGCAGTACTTC
CASRPTRGSYEQYF
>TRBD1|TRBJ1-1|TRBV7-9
TGTGCCACCCTACTGGACAGGGCTGTCACTGAAGCTTTCTTT
CATLLDRAVTEAFF
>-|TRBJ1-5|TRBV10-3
TGTGCCACCCGACAGGAGCTTAGCAATCAGCCCCAGCATTTT
CATRQELSNQPQHF
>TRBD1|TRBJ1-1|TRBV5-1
TGCGCCAGCAGCTCCGGGACAGGGGGCACTGAAGCTTTCTTT
CASSSGTGGTEAFF
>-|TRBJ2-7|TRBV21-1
TGTGCCAGCAGCAAGGAGGAAGGAAATCGGTACGAGCAGTACTTC
CASSKEEGNRYEQYF
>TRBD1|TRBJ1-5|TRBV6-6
TGTGCCAGCAGTCCGGACAGGGAGGATCAGCCCCAGCATTTT
CASSPDREDQPQHF
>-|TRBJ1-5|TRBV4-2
TGTGCCAGCAGCCAAGATCCGGGACTGATCAATCAGCCCCAGCATTTT
CASSQDPGLINQPQHF
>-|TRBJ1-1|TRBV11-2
TGTGCCAGCAGCACAAGGGGGACCCTGAACACTGAAGCTTTCTTT
CASSTRGTLNTEAFF
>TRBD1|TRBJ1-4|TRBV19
TGTGCCAGTAGTAATTCCCGTTCGTTTCGGGACAGAGAAAAACTGTTTTTT
CASSNSRSFRDREKLFF
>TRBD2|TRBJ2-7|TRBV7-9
TGTGCCAGCAGCTTAAAGCGGGGCGGTCCACTTTCCTACGAGCAGTACTTC
CASSLKRGGPLSYEQYF
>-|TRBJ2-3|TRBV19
TGTGCCAGTAGTAACACCGGGACTCTAGATACGCAGTATTTT
CASSNTGTLDTQYF
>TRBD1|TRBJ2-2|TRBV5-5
TGTGCCAGCAGCACGGCCCGGGACAGAGGGAATGTCGGGGAGCTGTTTTTT
CASSTARDRGNVGELFF
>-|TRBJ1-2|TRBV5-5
TGTGCCAGCAGCTTATCAGGGGACCCTAACTATGGCTACACCTTC
CASSLSGDPNYGYTF
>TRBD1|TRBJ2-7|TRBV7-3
TGTGCCAGCAGCTTATACCAGGGGGCGACCTACGAGCAGTACTTC
CASSLYQGATYEQYF
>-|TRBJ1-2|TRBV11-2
TGTGCCAGCAGCTTACAGGGGGGCTACACCTTC
CASSLQGGYTF
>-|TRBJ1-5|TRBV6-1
TGTGCCAGCAGTGAAGCCCTTAGAGGAAGAGATCAGCCCCAGCATTTT
CASSEALRGRDQPQHF
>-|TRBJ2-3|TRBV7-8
TGTGCCAGCAGCTTAGTTCAGGGGATGGCAGATACGCAGTATTTT
CASSLVQGMADTQYF
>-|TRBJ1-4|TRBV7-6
TGTGCCAGCAGCTTAGCGCCCCGGCAGGGCTTTAATGAAAAACTGTTTTTT
CASSLAPRQGFNEKLFF
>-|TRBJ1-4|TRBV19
TGTGCCAGTAGTATATTCAGGGGAAATGAAAAACTGTTTTTT
CASSIFRGNEKLFF